The present T cell receptor (beta chain) was sequenced within a study of T cells expressing NK-cell markers. Study as a whole: It was from sorted CD3+CD56+NKG2C+, CD3+CD56+NKG2C- and CD3+CD56-NKG2C+ T cells that TCR beta repertoires came. Whole-study results and caveats: In several donors, these clonotypes also led the CD3+CD56-NKG2C+ fraction.

CDR3 length equals 16 residues. In germline, CDR1 is SGHRS, CDR2 YFSETQ. On this clonotype itself: Its specificity is not known.

TCRdb re-called the 5' RACE reads and catalogs CDR3 proteins one per entry, DNA excluded. This repertoire includes 350,000 to 450,000 distinct CDR3 sequences. The sequencing input was blood T cells: a sorted CD56 or NKG2C T cell subset, CD4+ or CD8+ T cells, or bulk PBMC T cells (not recorded which). The chain carries TRBV5-1 and TRBJ1-6; TCRdb designates TRBD1, a call that cannot be tested without DNA. This sequence originates from a man aged 18 to 69 in good health. The CDR3 loop reads CASSRAPGQLNSPLHF.